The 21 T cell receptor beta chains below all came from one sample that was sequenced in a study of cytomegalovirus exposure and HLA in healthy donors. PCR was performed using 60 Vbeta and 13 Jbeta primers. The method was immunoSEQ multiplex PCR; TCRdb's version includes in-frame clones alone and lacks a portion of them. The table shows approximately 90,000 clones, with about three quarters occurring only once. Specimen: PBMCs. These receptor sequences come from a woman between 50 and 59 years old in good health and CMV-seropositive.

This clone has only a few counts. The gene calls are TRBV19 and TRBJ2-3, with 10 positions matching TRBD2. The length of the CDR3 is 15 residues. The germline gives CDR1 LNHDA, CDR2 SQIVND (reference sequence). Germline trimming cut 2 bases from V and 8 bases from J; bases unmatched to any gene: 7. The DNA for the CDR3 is TGTGCCAGTAGTATAAGGGCTAGCGGGAGAGGTACGCAGTATTTT. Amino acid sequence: CASSIRASGRGTQYF. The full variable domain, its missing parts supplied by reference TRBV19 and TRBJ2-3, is DGGITQSPKYLFRKEGQNVTLSCEQNLNHDAMYWYRQDPGQGLRLIYYSQIVNDFQKGDIAEGYSVSREKKESFPLTVTSAQKNPTAFYLCASSIRASGRGTQYFGPGTRLTVL.

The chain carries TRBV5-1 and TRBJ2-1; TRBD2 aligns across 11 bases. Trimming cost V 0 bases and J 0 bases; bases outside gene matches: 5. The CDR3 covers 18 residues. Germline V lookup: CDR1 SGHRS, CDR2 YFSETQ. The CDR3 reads CASSLELAGVGSYNEQFF. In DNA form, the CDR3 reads TGCGCCAGCAGCTTGGAACTAGCGGGAGTTGGCTCCTACAATGAGCAGTTCTTC.

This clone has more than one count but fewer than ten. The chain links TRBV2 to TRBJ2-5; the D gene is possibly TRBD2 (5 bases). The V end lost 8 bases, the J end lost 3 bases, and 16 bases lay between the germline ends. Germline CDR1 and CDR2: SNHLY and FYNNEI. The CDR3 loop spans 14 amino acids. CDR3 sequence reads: CASSLASWEETQYF. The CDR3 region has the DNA TGTGCCAGCTCTCTAGCTAGCTGGGAAGAGACCCAGTACTTC.

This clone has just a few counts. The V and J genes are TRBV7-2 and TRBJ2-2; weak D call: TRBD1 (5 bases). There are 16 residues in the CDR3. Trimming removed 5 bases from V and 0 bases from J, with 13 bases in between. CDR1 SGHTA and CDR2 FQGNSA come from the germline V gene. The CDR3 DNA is TGTGCCAGCAGCCGCAATGCCAGGGCGAACACCGGGGAGCTGTTTTTT. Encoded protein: CASSRNARANTGELFF.

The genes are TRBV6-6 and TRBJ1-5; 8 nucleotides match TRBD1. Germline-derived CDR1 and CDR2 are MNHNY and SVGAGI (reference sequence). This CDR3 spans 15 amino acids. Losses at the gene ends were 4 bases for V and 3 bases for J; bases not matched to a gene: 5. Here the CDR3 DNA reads TGTGCCAGCAGTTCCACAGGGGGGTTCAATCAGCCCCAGCATTTT. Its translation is CASSSTGGFNQPQHF.

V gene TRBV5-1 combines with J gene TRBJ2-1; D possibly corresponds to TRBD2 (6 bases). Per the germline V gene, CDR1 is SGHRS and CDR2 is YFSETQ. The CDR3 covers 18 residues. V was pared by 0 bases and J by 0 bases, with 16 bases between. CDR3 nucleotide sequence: TGCGCCAGCAGCTTGGGTATACTAGCTAGGTCCTCCTACAATGAGCAGTTCTTC. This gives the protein CASSLGILARSSYNEQFF.

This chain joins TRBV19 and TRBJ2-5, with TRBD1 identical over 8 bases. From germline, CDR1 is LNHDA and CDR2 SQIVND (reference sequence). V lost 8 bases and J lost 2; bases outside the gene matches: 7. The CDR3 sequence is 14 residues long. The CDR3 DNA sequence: TGTGCCAGTGCTAATTGGACAGGGCAAGAGACCCAGTACTTC. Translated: CASANWTGQETQYF.

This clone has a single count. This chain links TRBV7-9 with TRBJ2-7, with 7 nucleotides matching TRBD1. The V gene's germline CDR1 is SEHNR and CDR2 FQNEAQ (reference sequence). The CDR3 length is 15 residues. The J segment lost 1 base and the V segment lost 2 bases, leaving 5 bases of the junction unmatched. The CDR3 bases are TGTGCCAGCAGCTTACAGGGACAGTCATCCTACGAGCAGTACTTC. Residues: CASSLQGQSSYEQYF. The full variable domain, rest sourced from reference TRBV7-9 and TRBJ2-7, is DTGVSQNPRHKITKRGQNVTFRCDPISEHNRLYWYRQTLGQGPEFLTYFQNEAQLEKSRLLSDRFSAERPKGSFSTLEIQRTEQGDSAMYLCASSLQGQSSYEQYFGPGTRLTVT.

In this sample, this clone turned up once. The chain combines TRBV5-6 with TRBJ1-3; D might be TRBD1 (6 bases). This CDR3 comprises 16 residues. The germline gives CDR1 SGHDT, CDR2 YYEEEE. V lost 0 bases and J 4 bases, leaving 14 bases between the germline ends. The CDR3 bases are TGTGCCAGCAGCTTGGAGGGGGTTGTACCCGGAAACACCATATATTTT. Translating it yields CASSLEGVVPGNTIYF.

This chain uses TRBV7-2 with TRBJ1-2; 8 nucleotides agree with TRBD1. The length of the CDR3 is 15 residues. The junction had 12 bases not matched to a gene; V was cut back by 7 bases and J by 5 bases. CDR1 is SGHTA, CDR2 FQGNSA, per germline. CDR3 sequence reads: CASTFTGQAIYGYTF. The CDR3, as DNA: TGTGCCAGCACATTCACGGGACAGGCCATTTATGGCTACACCTTC. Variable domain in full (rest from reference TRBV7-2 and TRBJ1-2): GAGVSQSPSNKVTEKGKDVELRCDPISGHTALYWYRQSLGQGLEFLIYFQGNSAPDKSGLPSDRFSAERTGGSVSTLTIQRTQQEDSAVYLCASTFTGQAIYGYTFGSGTRLTVV.

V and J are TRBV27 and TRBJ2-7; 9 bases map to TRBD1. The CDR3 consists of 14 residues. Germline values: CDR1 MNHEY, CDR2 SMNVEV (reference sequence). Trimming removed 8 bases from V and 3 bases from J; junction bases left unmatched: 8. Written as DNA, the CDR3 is TGTGCCAGCGGAAGGACAGGGGTAGGCTACGAGCAGTACTTC. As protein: CASGRTGVGYEQYF.

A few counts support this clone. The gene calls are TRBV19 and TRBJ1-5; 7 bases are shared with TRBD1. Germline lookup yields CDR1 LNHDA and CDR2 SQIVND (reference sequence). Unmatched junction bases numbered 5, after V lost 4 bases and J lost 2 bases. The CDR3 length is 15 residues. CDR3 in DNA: TGTGCCAGTAGTAGGCCGACAGGGCGCAATCAGCCCCAGCATTTT. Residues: CASSRPTGRNQPQHF. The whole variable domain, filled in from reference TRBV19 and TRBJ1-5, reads DGGITQSPKYLFRKEGQNVTLSCEQNLNHDAMYWYRQDPGQGLRLIYYSQIVNDFQKGDIAEGYSVSREKKESFPLTVTSAQKNPTAFYLCASSRPTGRNQPQHFGDGTRLSIL.

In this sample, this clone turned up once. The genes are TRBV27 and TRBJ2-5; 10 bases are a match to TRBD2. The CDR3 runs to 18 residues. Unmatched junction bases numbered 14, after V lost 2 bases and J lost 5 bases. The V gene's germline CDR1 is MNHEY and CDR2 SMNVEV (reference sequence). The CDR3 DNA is TGTGCCAGCAGTTTAGGGGTAGCGGGAGGTTGGACGGGGGAGACCCAGTACTTC. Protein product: CASSLGVAGGWTGETQYF.

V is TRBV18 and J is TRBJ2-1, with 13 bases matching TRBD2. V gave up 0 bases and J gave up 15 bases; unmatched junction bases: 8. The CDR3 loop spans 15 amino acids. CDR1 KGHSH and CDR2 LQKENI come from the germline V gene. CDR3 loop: CASSPPSGTSGNPFF. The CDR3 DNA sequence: TGTGCCAGCTCACCACCGTCAGGGACTAGCGGGAACCCGTTCTTC.

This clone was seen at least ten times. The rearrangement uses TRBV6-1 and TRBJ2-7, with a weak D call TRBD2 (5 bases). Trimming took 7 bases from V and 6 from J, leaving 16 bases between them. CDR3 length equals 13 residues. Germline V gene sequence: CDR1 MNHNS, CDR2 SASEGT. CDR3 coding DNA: TGTGCCAGCACCCGCGGATTGAGCGGCGAGCAGTACTTC. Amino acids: CASTRGLSGEQYF.

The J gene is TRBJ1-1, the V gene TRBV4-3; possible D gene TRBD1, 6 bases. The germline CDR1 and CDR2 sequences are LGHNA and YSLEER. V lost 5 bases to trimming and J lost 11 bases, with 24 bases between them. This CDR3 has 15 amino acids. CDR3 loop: CASSSQAPGGQRAFF. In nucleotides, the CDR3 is TGCGCCAGCAGCTCGCAAGCCCCGGGGGGCCAACGGGCTTTCTTT.

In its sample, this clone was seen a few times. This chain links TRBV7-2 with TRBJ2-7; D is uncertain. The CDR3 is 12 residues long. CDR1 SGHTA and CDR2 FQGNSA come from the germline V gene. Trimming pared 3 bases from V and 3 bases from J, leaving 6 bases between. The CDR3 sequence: CASSLQIYEQYF. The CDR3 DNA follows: TGTGCCAGCAGCTTGCAGATCTACGAGCAGTACTTC. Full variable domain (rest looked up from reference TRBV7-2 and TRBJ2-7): GAGVSQSPSNKVTEKGKDVELRCDPISGHTALYWYRQSLGQGLEFLIYFQGNSAPDKSGLPSDRFSAERTGGSVSTLTIQRTQQEDSAVYLCASSLQIYEQYFGPGTRLTVT.

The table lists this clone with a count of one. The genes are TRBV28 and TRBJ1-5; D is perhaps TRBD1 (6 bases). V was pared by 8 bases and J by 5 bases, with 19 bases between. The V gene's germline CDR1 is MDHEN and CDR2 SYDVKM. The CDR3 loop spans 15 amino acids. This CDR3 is CASSREGVGYQPQHF. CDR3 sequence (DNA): TGTGCCAGCTCCAGAGAGGGGGTCGGCTATCAGCCCCAGCATTTT.

The CDR3 DNA is TGTGCCACCAGCAGAGACTCTAGGGAGACCCAGTACTTC. It codes for CATSRDSRETQYF. This rearrangement joins TRBV15 to TRBJ2-5; no firm D call. This CDR3 has 13 amino acids. Germline loops: CDR1 LNHNV, CDR2 YYDKDF (reference sequence). With 0 bases removed from V and 5 bases from J, the gap between germline ends came to 7 bases.

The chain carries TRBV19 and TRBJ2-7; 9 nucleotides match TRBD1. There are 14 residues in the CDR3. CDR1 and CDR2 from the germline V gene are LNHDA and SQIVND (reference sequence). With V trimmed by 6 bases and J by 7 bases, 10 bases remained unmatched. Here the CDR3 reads CASSRPGQGHEQYF. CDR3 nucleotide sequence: TGTGCCAGTAGCCGACCGGGACAGGGTCATGAGCAGTACTTC.

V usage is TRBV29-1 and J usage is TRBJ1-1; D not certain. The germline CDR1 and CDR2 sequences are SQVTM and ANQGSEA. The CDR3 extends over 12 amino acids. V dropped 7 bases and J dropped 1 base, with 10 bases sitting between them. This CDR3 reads CSAQVTNTEAFF. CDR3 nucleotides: TGCAGCGCGCAGGTGACGAACACTGAAGCTTTCTTT.